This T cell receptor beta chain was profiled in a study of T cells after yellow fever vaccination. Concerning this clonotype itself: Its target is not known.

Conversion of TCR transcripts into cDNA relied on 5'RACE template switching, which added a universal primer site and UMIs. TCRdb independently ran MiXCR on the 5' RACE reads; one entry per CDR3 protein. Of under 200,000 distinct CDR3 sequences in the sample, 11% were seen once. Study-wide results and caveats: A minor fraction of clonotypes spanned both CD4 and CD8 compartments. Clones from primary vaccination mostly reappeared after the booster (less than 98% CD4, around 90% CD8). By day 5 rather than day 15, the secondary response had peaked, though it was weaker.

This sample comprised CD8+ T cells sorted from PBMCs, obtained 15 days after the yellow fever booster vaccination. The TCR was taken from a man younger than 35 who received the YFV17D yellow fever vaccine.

CDR3 region: CASSYYEILNTGELFF. The CDR3 bases are TGTGCCAGCAGTTACTACGAGATCCTGAACACCGGGGAGCTGTTTTTT. The chain links TRBV6-6 to TRBJ2-2; D remains unclear. V was trimmed by 1 base and J by 1 base, leaving 10 bases between them. This CDR3 comprises 16 residues. In germline, CDR1 is MNHNY, CDR2 SVGAGI (reference sequence).